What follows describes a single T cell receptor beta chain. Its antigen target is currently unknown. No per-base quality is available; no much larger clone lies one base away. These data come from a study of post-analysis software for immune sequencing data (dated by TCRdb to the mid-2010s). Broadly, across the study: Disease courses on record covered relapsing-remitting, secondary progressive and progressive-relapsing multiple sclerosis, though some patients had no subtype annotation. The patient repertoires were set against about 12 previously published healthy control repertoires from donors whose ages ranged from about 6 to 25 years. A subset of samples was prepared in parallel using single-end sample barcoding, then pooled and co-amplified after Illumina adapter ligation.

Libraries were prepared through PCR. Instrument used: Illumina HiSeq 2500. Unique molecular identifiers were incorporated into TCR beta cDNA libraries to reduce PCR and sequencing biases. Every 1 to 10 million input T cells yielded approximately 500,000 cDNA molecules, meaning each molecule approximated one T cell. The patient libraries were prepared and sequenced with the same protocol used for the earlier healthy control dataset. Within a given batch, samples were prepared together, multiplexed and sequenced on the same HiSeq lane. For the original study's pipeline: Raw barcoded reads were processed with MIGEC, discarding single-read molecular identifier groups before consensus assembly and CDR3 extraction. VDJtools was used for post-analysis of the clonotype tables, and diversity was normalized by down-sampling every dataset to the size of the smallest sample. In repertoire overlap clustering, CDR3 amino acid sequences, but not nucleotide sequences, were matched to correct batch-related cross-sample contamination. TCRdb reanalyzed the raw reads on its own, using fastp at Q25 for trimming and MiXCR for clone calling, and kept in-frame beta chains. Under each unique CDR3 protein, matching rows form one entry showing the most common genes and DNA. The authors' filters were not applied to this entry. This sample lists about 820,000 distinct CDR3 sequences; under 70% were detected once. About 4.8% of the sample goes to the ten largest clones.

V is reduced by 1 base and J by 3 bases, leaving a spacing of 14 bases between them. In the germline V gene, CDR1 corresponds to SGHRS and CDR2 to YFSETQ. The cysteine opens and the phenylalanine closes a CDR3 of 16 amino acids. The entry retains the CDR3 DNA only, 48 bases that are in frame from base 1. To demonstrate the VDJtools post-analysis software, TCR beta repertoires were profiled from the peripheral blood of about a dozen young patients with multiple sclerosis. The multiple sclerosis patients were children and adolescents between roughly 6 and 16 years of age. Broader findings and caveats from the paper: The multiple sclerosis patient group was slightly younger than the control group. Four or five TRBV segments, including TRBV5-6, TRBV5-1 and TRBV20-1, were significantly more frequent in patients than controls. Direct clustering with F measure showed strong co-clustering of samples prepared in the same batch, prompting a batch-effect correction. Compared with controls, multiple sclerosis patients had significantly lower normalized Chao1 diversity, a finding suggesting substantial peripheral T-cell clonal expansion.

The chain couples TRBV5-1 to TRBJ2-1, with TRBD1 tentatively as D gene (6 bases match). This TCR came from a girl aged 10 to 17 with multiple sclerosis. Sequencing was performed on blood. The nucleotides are TGCGCCAGCAGCTTGAACCCCAGGGGCCTCTACAATGAGCAGTTCTTC. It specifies CASSLNPRGLYNEQFF.